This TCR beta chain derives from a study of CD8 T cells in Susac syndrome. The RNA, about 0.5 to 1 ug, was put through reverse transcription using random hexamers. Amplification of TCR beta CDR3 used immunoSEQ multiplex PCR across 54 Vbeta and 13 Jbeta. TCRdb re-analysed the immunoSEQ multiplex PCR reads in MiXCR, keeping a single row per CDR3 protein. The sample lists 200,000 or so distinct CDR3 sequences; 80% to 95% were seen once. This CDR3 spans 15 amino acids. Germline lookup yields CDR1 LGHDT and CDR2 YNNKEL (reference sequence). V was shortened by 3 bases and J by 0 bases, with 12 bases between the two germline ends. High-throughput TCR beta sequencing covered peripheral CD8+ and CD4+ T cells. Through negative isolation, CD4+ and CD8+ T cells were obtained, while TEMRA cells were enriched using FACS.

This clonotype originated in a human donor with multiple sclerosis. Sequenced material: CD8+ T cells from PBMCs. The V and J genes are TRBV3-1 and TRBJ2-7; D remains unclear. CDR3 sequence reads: CASSHSGLSSYEQYF. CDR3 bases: TGTGCCAGCAGCCACTCGGGCCTAAGCTCCTACGAGCAGTACTTC.